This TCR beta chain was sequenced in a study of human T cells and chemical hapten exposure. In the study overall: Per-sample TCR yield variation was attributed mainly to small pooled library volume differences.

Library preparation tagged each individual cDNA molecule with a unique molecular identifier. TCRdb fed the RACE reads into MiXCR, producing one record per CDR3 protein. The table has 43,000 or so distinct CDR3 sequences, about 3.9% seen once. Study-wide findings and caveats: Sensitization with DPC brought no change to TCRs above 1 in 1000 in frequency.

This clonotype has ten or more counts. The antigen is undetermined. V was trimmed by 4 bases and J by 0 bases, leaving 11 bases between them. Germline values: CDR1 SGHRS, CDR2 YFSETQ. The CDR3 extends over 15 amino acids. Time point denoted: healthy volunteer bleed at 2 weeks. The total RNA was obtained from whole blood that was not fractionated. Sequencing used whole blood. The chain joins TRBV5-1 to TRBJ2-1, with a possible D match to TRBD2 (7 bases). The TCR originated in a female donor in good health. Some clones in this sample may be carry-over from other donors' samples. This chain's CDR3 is CASSRGGSSYNEQFF. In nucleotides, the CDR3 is TGCGCCAGCAGCAGGGGGGGAAGCTCCTACAATGAGCAGTTCTTC.